The 23 T cell receptor beta chains in this list originate from one sample, sequenced in a study of T-cell memory formation after mild COVID-19. TCRdb passed the 5' RACE reads through MiXCR, listing each CDR3 protein once. The repertoire holds 58,000 or so distinct CDR3 sequences, with 28% as singletons. The sample was PBMCs or a T cell subset sorted from them (not recorded which). Receptors were obtained from a man younger than 35 who had mild COVID-19 (a few samples of this study predate the infection). Cell type and time point are not known.

The chain's CDR3 is CSARYSLGTDTQYF. As DNA, the CDR3 is TGCAGTGCTAGGTACTCCTTGGGCACAGATACGCAGTATTTT. The V call is TRBV20-1, the J call TRBJ2-3; D remains unclear. Trimming left V 3 bases short and J 1 base short, with 11 bases between. From germline, CDR1 is DFQATT and CDR2 SNEGSKA (reference sequence). CDR3 length: 14 residues.

This sequence joins TRBV4-3 and TRBJ2-2, with 7 bases matching TRBD1. The trim removed 0 bases at V and 1 base at J, leaving 11 bases unmatched. This CDR3 contains 19 residues. Germline CDR1 and CDR2: LGHNA and YSLEER. CDR3: CASSQEGTATKKNTGELFF. CDR3 DNA: TGCGCCAGCAGCCAAGAAGGGACAGCGACTAAAAAGAACACCGGGGAGCTGTTTTTT.

A few counts support this clonotype. The chain links TRBV15 to TRBJ2-1; 12 bases agree with TRBD2. CDR3 length: 17 residues. CDR1 LNHNV and CDR2 YYDKDF come from the germline V gene (reference sequence). Trimming took 1 base from V and 3 from J; bases not matched to a gene: 4. The DNA for the CDR3 is TGTGCCACCAGCAGAGTGACTAGCGGGGGAATCTACAATGAGCAGTTCTTC. Protein: CATSRVTSGGIYNEQFF.

The sample holds many counts of this clonotype. The chain employs TRBV7-2 and TRBJ2-7, with D perhaps matching TRBD2 (6 bases). CDR1 SGHTA and CDR2 FQGNSA come from the germline V gene. The CDR3 sequence is 16 residues long. The ends were cut back, 3 bases at V and 3 bases at J, with 18 bases in the middle. The chain's CDR3 is CASSFSGGEYGYEQYF. CDR3 DNA: TGTGCCAGCAGCTTTTCGGGCGGGGAATATGGCTACGAGCAGTACTTC.

This rearrangement joins TRBV5-1 to TRBJ2-3, with 14 bases that match TRBD2. J was trimmed by 1 base and V by 4 bases; bases with no gene match: 5. The CDR3 contains 17 residues. Per germline, CDR1 SGHRS and CDR2 YFSETQ. CDR3 region: CASSGTSGGPRTDTQYF. CDR3 sequence (DNA): TGCGCCAGCAGCGGGACTAGCGGGGGACCCCGCACAGATACGCAGTATTTT.

Worth noting for this clonotype: Because the CDR3 is missing its conserved closing phenylalanine or tryptophan, this is likely a read error. The chain carries TRBV5-1 and TRBJ2-7, with D perhaps given as TRBD1 or TRBD2 (6 bases each). Germline V gene data show CDR1 as SGHRS and CDR2 as YFSETQ. Trimming pared 9 bases from V and 0 bases from J, leaving 22 bases between. CDR3 length: 16 residues. The CDR3 DNA reads TGCGCCACCCCCGGGGGCGAGTTTCCCACCTCCTACGAGCAGTACTTA. Translation gives CATPGGEFPTSYEQYL.

This clonotype was seen a few times. The chain is built from TRBV7-8 and TRBJ2-7; D might be TRBD2 (5 bases). This CDR3 has 13 amino acids. The V end lost 2 bases, the J end lost 7 bases, and 12 bases lay between the germline ends. Per germline, CDR1 SGHVS and CDR2 FQNEAQ. CDR3 in amino acids: CASSLSIPGEQYF. In nucleotides, the CDR3 is TGTGCCAGCAGCTTATCGATCCCGGGGGAGCAGTACTTC.

This clonotype was detected a few times. CDR3 protein: CASSVDRTYEQYV. In DNA, the CDR3 is TGTGCCAGCAGCGTGGACAGAACCTACGAGCAGTACGTC. The V and J genes are TRBV6-6 and TRBJ2-7; D is perhaps TRBD1 (6 bases). V lost 6 bases and J 2 bases, leaving 11 bases between the germline ends. Per the germline V gene, CDR1 is MNHNY and CDR2 is SVGAGI (reference sequence). The CDR3 loop spans 13 amino acids.

The genes are TRBV6-5 and TRBJ2-5, with D possibly TRBD1 on 5 matching bases. The CDR3 loop spans 13 amino acids. V lost 2 bases and J 4 bases, leaving 8 bases between the germline ends. CDR1 and CDR2 from the germline V gene are MNHEY and SVGAGI. In nucleotides, the CDR3 is TGTGCCAGCAGTTACCAGGGCCCAGAGACCCAGTACTTC. It specifies CASSYQGPETQYF.

Many counts were recorded for this clonotype. J is TRBJ2-3 and V is TRBV6-4; the match to TRBD2 covers 10 bases. J lost 1 base, V lost 4 bases, and 2 bases had no gene match. Germline CDR1 MRHNA, CDR2 SNTAGT. This CDR3 comprises 15 residues. The CDR3 protein is CASSATSGGTDTQYF. The DNA for the CDR3 is TGTGCCAGCAGTGCAACTAGCGGGGGCACAGATACGCAGTATTTT.

This clonotype was seen more than once but under ten times. V and J are TRBV7-8 and TRBJ2-3; 9 bases match TRBD1. J was trimmed by 4 bases and V by 5 bases; bases with no gene match: 10. Germline V gives CDR1 SGHVS, CDR2 FQNEAQ. The CDR3 totals 16 residues. The CDR3 region is CASSPGQGGFADTQYF. As DNA, the CDR3 is TGTGCCAGCAGCCCGGGACAGGGCGGGTTCGCAGATACGCAGTATTTT.

The rearrangement joins TRBV29-1 to TRBJ1-1; D not resolved. The CDR3 runs to 15 residues. The V end was cut by 1 base, the J end by 0 bases, with 12 bases between. Germline CDR1 is SQVTM and CDR2 is ANQGSEA. CDR3 loop: CSVEGVPTMNTEAFF. The CDR3 DNA reads TGCAGCGTTGAAGGCGTCCCTACCATGAACACTGAAGCTTTCTTT.

The chain carries TRBV6-9 and TRBJ2-3; D is ambiguous. The CDR3 contains 12 residues. Trimming shortened V by 11 bases and J by 0 bases, and 9 bases separated the two germline ends. Germline CDR1 reads MNHGY; CDR2 reads SVAAGI. CDR3: CAGRRSTDTQYF. The CDR3 coding sequence is TGTGCCGGACGCAGGAGCACAGATACGCAGTATTTT.

The V call is TRBV11-1, the J call TRBJ2-1; the match to TRBD1 covers 9 bases. The trim removed 2 bases at V and 5 bases at J, leaving 10 bases unmatched. CDR1 SGHAT and CDR2 FQDESV come from the germline V gene (reference sequence). The CDR3 has 17 amino acids. The CDR3: CASSLFPPGTGNNEQFF. For the CDR3, the DNA is TGTGCCAGCAGCTTATTTCCTCCCGGGACAGGGAACAATGAGCAGTTCTTC.

The genes are TRBV10-3 and TRBJ2-5, with 8 bases fitting TRBD2. V was clipped by 3 bases and J by 4 bases; unmatched bases: 13. Germline loops: CDR1 ENHRY, CDR2 SYGVKD. The CDR3 totals 17 residues. CDR3 loop: CAISDPPGGGILETQYF. In DNA, the CDR3 is TGTGCCATCAGTGACCCCCCCGGCGGGGGGATCCTAGAGACCCAGTACTTC.

V is TRBV7-3 and J is TRBJ1-5; D remains unclear. Germline assignment: CDR1 SGHTA and CDR2 FQGTGA. The CDR3 runs 13 residues. The V end was cut by 5 bases, the J end by 7 bases, with 12 bases between. The CDR3 spells CASSQDIGQPQHF. The CDR3 nucleotides read TGTGCCAGCAGCCAAGACATAGGGCAGCCCCAGCATTTT.

The gene calls are TRBV7-9 and TRBJ2-2, with D perhaps matching TRBD2 (5 bases). Germline CDR1 is SEHNR and CDR2 is FQNEAQ (reference sequence). The CDR3 consists of 13 residues. V was pared by 10 bases and J by 1 base, with 10 bases between. For the CDR3, the DNA is TGTGCCAATGGCGAGGGGAACACCGGGGAGCTGTTTTTT. Its translation is CANGEGNTGELFF.

CDR3: CASSLALAVRSTDTQYF. CDR3 nucleotide sequence: TGTGCCAGCAGCTTAGCCCTTGCGGTCCGGAGCACAGATACGCAGTATTTT. The chain recombines TRBV7-2 with TRBJ2-3; the D is unclear. The ends were cut back, 0 bases at V and 0 bases at J, with 13 bases in the middle. The CDR3 length is 17 residues. Germline V gene lookup returns CDR1 SGHTA and CDR2 FQGNSA.

V gene TRBV3-1 combines with J gene TRBJ2-1, with TRBD2 matching over 7 bases. With 5 bases clipped from V and 2 bases from J, the junction kept 6 bases outside the gene matches. Germline V gives CDR1 LGHDT, CDR2 YNNKEL (reference sequence). This CDR3 is built from 15 residues. In DNA form, the CDR3 reads TGTGCCAGCAGCTACGGACTAGGAACCTACAATGAGCAGTTCTTC. Translated, it gives CASSYGLGTYNEQFF.

V and J are TRBV7-9 and TRBJ1-4; D not certain. This CDR3 is built from 11 residues. V was shortened by 5 bases and J by 8 bases, with 6 bases between the two germline ends. Germline-derived CDR1 and CDR2 are SEHNR and FQNEAQ (reference sequence). CDR3 amino acids: CASSRTEKLFF. In DNA form, the CDR3 reads TGTGCCAGCAGCCGTACGGAAAAACTGTTTTTT.

This clonotype was counted a few times. This chain connects TRBV5-1 to TRBJ1-1; D is uncertain. Deletions cut 0 bases from V and 6 bases from J, with 12 bases between. The CDR3 sequence is 14 residues long. Germline loops: CDR1 SGHRS, CDR2 YFSETQ. Here the CDR3 reads CASSLGIKAAEAFF. CDR3 nucleotides: TGCGCCAGCAGCTTGGGAATAAAGGCAGCTGAAGCTTTCTTT.

This clonotype was found a few times. This chain uses TRBV7-6 with TRBJ2-3; TRBD1 aligns across 8 bases. The CDR3 is made up of 17 amino acids. Losses at the gene ends were 2 bases for V and 9 bases for J; bases not matched to a gene: 16. From germline, CDR1 is SGHVS and CDR2 FNYEAQ. CDR3 loop: CASSLRTGTMEEGTQYF. In nucleotides, the CDR3 is TGTGCCAGCAGCTTAAGGACAGGGACGATGGAAGAGGGGACGCAGTATTTT.

This clonotype has more than one count but fewer than ten. The chain recombines TRBV10-3 with TRBJ2-7, with TRBD1 as a possible D gene (5 bases). The germline V gene has CDR1 ENHRY and CDR2 SYGVKD. The V end lost 5 bases, the J end lost 6 bases, and 17 bases lay between the germline ends. This CDR3 comprises 14 residues. CDR3 loop: CAISYPDSYCEQYV. The CDR3 DNA reads TGTGCCATCAGTTACCCTGACAGCTATTGCGAGCAGTACGTC.